A selection of T cell receptor beta chains follows, all from one sample in a study of Graves' ophthalmopathy and Graves' hyperthyroidism. A single record per CDR3 protein comes from TCRdb applying MiXCR to the multiplex PCR reads. Here the sample spans about 400,000 distinct CDR3 sequences, 15% to 19% being singletons. Specimen: peripheral blood. The receptors here all came from a woman aged 18-30 years with stable Graves' hyperthyroidism. CDR3s include the opening cysteine and the closing phenylalanine or tryptophan. A D gene is named only where the DNA matches it firmly. The size entry is marked missing in some rows and otherwise reads once, few, many or a size class.

d_call clone_size j_call v_call cdr3_aa cdr3_nt
- many TRBJ1-1 TRBV6-2/TRBV6-3 CATRLTGFTGTEAFF TGTGCCACCCGTCTGACAGGTTTTACGGGGACTGAAGCTTTCTTT
TRBD1 - TRBJ1-1 TRBV19 CASSITGEVTEAFF TGTGCCAGTAGTATTACAGGGGAGGTAACTGAAGCTTTCTTT
- many TRBJ1-2 TRBV6-5 CASSPSGRTLNYGYTF TGTGCCAGCAGCCCTAGTGGGCGGACCTTGAACTATGGCTACACCTTC
- few TRBJ1-3 TRBV7-4 CASSGRPRGRVYALENTIYF TGTGCCAGCAGCGGGCGTCCCAGAGGTCGAGTTTACGCTCTGGAAAACACCATATATTTT
- few TRBJ2-5 TRBV9 CASSVTGTVDGETQYF TGTGCCAGCAGCGTAACCGGGACTGTAGATGGAGAGACCCAGTACTTC
TRBD1 many TRBJ1-5 TRBV15 CATSTRGGVGVQPQHF TGTGCCACCAGCACTCGAGGGGGCGTAGGGGTTCAGCCCCAGCATTTT
TRBD2 many TRBJ2-5 TRBV20-1 CSAPGEGPTLGTQYF TGCAGTGCACCCGGGGAGGGGCCGACTCTGGGGACCCAGTACTTC
- few TRBJ2-7 TRBV19 CASSVPSTGRLVEQYF TGTGCCAGTAGTGTCCCGTCCACAGGGCGGTTAGTCGAGCAGTACTTC
- many TRBJ1-5 TRBV6-5 CASTLGRQPQHF TGTGCCAGCACTCTAGGGAGGCAGCCCCAGCATTTT
- many TRBJ2-5 TRBV15 CATSRDRGPETQYF TGTGCCACCAGCAGAGATCGGGGGCCGGAGACCCAGTACTTC